Included here is one T cell receptor beta chain sequence, with context. Per the study methods: Amplification of reference gene primers was used by the study to estimate nucleated cell counts. Method: immunoSEQ multiplex PCR; TCRdb's copy keeps in-frame clones and lacks some. V and J calls and clone size are those listed in that table; D and trimming were worked out from the DNA. The profile shows 240,000 or so clones, about three quarters of them singletons. This CDR3 is 16 amino acids long. Trimming pared 1 base from V and 6 bases from J, leaving 16 bases between. CDR1 LNHDA and CDR2 SQIVND come from the germline V gene (reference sequence). The data belong to a study of blood T cell repertoires in COVID-19. Overall study: Sites in the United States, Italy and Spain provided acute and convalescent COVID-19 samples. T cells, B-cell-depleted T cells, or PBMCs supplied cDNA or gDNA.

The specimen sequenced was peripheral blood. The receptor was isolated from a woman aged 80 or older with acute or convalescent COVID-19. The gene calls are TRBV19 and TRBJ1-5; D remains unclear. CDR3 nucleotides: TGTGCCAGTAGTATAGGCTTTTCCCTGGGAGGTCAGCCCCAGCATTTT. Protein sequence: CASSIGFSLGGQPQHF. Together with reference TRBV19 and TRBJ1-5, the CDR3 gives the full variable domain: DGGITQSPKYLFRKEGQNVTLSCEQNLNHDAMYWYRQDPGQGLRLIYYSQIVNDFQKGDIAEGYSVSREKKESFPLTVTSAQKNPTAFYLCASSIGFSLGGQPQHFGDGTRLSIL.